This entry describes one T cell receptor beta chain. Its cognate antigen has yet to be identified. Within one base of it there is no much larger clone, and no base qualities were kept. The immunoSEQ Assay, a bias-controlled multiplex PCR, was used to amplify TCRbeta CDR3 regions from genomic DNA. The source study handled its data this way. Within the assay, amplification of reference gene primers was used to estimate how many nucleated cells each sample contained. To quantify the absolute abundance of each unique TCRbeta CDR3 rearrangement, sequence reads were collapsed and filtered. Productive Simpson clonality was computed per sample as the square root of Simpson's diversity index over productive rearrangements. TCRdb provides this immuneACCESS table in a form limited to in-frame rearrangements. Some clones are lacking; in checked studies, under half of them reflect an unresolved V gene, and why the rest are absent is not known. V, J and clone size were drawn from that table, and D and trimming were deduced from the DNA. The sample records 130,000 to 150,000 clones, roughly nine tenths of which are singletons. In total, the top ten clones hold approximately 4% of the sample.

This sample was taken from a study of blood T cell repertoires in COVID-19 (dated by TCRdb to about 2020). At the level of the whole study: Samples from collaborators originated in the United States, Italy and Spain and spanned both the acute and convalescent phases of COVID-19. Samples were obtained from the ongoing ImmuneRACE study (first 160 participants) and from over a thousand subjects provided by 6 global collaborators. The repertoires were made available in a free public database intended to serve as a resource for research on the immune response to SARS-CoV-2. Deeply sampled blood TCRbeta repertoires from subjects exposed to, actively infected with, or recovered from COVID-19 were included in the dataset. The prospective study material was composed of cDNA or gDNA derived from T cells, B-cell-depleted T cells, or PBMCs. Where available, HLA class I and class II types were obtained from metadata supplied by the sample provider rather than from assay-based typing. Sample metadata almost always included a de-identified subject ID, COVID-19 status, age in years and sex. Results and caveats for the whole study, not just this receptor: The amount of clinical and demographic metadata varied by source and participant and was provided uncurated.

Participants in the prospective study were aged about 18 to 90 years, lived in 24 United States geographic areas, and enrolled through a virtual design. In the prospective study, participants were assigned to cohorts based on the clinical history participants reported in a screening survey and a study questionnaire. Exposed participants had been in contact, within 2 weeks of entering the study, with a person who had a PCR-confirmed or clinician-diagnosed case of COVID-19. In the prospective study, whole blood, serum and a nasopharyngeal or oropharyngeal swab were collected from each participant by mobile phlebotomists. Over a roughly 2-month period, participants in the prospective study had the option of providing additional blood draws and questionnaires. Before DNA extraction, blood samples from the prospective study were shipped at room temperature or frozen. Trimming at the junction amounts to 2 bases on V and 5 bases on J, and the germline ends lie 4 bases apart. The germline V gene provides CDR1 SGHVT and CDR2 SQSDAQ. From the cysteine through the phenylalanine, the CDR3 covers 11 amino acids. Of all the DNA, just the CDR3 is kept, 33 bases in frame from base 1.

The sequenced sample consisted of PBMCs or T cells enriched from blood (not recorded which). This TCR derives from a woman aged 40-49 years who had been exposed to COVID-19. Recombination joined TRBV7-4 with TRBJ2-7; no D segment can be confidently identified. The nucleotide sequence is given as TGTGCCAGCAGCTTAACAGACGAGCAGTACTTC. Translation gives CASSLTDEQYF.